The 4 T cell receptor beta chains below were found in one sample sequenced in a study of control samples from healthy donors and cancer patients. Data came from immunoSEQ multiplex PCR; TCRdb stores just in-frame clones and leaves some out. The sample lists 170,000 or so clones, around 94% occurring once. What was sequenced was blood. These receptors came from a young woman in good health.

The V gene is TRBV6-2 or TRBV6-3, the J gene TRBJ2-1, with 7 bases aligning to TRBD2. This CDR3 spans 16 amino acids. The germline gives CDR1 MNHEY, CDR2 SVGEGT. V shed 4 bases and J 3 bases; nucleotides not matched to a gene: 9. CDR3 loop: CASSFFGGTYYNEQFF. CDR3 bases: TGTGCCAGCAGTTTCTTCGGGGGGACTTACTACAATGAGCAGTTCTTC.

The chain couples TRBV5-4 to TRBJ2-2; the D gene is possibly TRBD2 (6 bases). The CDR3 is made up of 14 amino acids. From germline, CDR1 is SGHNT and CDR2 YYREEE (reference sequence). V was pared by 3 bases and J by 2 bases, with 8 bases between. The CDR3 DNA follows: TGTGCCAGCAGCTCGGGACTTAACACCGGGGAGCTGTTTTTT. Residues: CASSSGLNTGELFF.

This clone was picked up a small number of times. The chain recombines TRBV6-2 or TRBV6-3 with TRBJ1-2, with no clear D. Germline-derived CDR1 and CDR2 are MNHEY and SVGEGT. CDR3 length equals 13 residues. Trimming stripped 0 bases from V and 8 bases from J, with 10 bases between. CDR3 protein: CASSYSSIPGYTF. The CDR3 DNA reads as TGTGCCAGCAGTTACTCGTCCATCCCGGGCTACACCTTC.

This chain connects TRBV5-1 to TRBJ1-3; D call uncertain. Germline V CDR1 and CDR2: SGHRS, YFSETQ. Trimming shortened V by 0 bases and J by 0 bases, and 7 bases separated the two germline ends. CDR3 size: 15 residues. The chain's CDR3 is CASSLGGFSGNTIYF. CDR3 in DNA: TGCGCCAGCAGCTTGGGCGGCTTCTCTGGAAACACCATATATTTT.